Listed below are T cell receptor beta chains from one sample, sequenced in a study of Ad26.COV2.S vaccination and SARS-CoV-2 variants. Produced via immunoSEQ multiplex PCR; TCRdb's table is partial and in-frame only. Of about 480,000 clones in the sample, roughly 85% were seen once. Sequenced material: peripheral blood, taken in a trial of Ad26.COV2.S vaccine versus placebo. Source of these receptors: a person between 18 and 60 years old who received the Ad26.COV2.S COVID-19 vaccine or a placebo. Both conserved end residues are part of each CDR3. The D gene is left open where the match is weak. Rows may omit the clone size; those that give it use once, few, many or a size class.

abundance	d_gene	j_gene	v_gene	CDR3aa	CDR3nt
-	TRBD1	TRBJ2-5	TRBV6-5	CASNKGTGLQETQYF	TGTGCCAGCAACAAGGGGACAGGGTTACAAGAGACCCAGTACTTC
-	-	TRBJ1-2	TRBV5-4	CASSLPGGGGYGYTF	TGTGCCAGCAGCTTGCCCGGGGGAGGCGGCTATGGCTACACCTTC
-	TRBD1	TRBJ2-2	TRBV27	CASSSRSGGRDTGELFF	TGTGCCAGCAGTTCGAGATCAGGGGGCAGAGACACCGGGGAGCTGTTTTTT
once	TRBD1	TRBJ2-7	TRBV28	CASSFSSGGYEQYF	TGTGCCAGCAGTTTCTCGTCAGGGGGCTACGAGCAGTACTTC
once	-	TRBJ2-2	TRBV9	CASSQIRGQNTGELFF	TGTGCCAGCAGCCAAATCAGGGGTCAGAACACCGGGGAGCTGTTTTTT
-	-	TRBJ1-5	TRBV10-1	CASPEGTVVIGVQPQHF	TGCGCCAGCCCTGAGGGGACGGTGGTAATTGGTGTTCAGCCCCAGCATTTT
-	-	TRBJ2-1	TRBV9	CASSGTPGGISYNEQFF	TGTGCCAGCAGCGGGACTCCTGGGGGAATCTCCTACAATGAGCAGTTCTTC
-	-	TRBJ2-7	TRBV2	CASSPSDSYEQYF	TGTGCCAGCAGCCCCTCCGACTCCTACGAGCAGTACTTC
-	TRBD1	TRBJ2-7	TRBV12-3/TRBV12-4	CASSRTGWSEQYF	TGTGCCAGCAGCCGGACAGGTTGGTCCGAGCAGTACTTC
-	TRBD1	TRBJ1-3	TRBV27	CASRLTGAGNTIYF	TGTGCCAGCAGGCTGACAGGGGCTGGAAACACCATATATTTT
-	TRBD2	TRBJ2-1	TRBV6-5	CASSLATVAGEQFF	TGTGCCAGCAGTCTAGCCACAGTAGCGGGTGAGCAGTTCTTC